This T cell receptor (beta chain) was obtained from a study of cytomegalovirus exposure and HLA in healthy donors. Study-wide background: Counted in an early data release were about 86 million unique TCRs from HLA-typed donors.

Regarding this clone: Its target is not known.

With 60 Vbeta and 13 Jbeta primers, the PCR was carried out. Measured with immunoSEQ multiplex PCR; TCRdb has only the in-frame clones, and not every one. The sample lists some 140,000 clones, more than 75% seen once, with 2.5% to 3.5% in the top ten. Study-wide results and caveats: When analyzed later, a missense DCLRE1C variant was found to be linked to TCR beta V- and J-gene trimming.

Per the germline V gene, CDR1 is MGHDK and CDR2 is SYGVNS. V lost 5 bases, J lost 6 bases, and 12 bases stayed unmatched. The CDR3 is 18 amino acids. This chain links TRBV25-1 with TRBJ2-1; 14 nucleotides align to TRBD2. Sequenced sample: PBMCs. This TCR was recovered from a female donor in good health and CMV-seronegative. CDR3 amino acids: CASSFAGTSGSSGNEQFF. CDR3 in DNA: TGTGCCAGCAGTTTCGCCGGGACTAGCGGGAGTTCGGGCAATGAGCAGTTCTTC.